The 5 T cell receptor beta chains in this list originate from one sample, sequenced in a study of cytomegalovirus exposure and HLA in healthy donors. PCR employed 60 Vbeta and 13 Jbeta primers. Libraries were prepared by immunoSEQ multiplex PCR; TCRdb keeps only in-frame clonotypes and omits some of them. The sample holds 150,000 to 200,000 clones, more than 80% seen once. Source material: PBMCs. These receptor sequences come from a woman aged 18-29 years in good health and CMV-seropositive.

V is TRBV5-6 and J is TRBJ1-1; 7 bases align to TRBD1. Germline V gene data show CDR1 as SGHDT and CDR2 as YYEEEE. This CDR3 comprises 15 residues. J was trimmed by 11 bases and V by 1 base; bases with no gene match: 14. As DNA, the CDR3 is TGTGCCAGCAGCTTGTTATCTCAGGGGGTTTATCGCGCTTTCTTT. It encodes CASSLLSQGVYRAFF.

This clone was seen a few times. J is TRBJ1-1 and V is TRBV6-5, with a possible D match to TRBD1 (5 bases). Germline V gene data show CDR1 as MNHEY and CDR2 as SVGAGI. V lost 5 bases to trimming and J lost 5 bases, with 18 bases between them. The CDR3 is 15 residues long. CDR3 nucleotide sequence: TGTGCCAGCAGTGCACACAGGTCGGCCTTAACTGAAGCTTTCTTT. It specifies CASSAHRSALTEAFF.

This clone was seen just once. J is TRBJ1-2 and V is TRBV7-9; 10 bases line up with TRBD1. Germline-derived CDR1 and CDR2 are SEHNR and FQNEAQ (reference sequence). The V and J ends lost 2 bases and 2 bases, in that order; junction bases with no gene match: 11. CDR3 length: 18 amino acids. CDR3 in amino acids: CASSLTPGQGRKNYGYTF. The DNA for the CDR3 is TGTGCCAGCAGCTTAACACCGGGACAGGGGAGGAAAAACTATGGCTACACCTTC. The entire variable domain, with the rest obtained from reference TRBV7-9 and TRBJ1-2, is as follows: DTGVSQNPRHKITKRGQNVTFRCDPISEHNRLYWYRQTLGQGPEFLTYFQNEAQLEKSRLLSDRFSAERPKGSFSTLEIQRTEQGDSAMYLCASSLTPGQGRKNYGYTFGSGTRLTVV.

CDR3 protein: CASSQDPRYRSYNEQFF. Here the CDR3 DNA reads TGCGCCAGCAGCCAAGACCCCAGGTACCGCTCCTACAATGAGCAGTTCTTC. V is TRBV4-3 and J is TRBJ2-1; no clear D. The germline gives CDR1 LGHNA, CDR2 YSLEER. The CDR3 is 17 amino acids. V was cut by 0 bases and J by 0 bases, with 12 bases left in between.

The chain couples TRBV10-1 to TRBJ2-7; D is perhaps TRBD1 (5 bases). The V gene's germline CDR1 is WNHNN and CDR2 SYGVQD (reference sequence). The CDR3 is 15 amino acids. V lost 5 bases, J lost 2 bases, and 16 bases lay in between. DNA of the CDR3: TGCGCCAGCAGTCCCAGGGCCCAAGGGCCCTACGAGCAGTACTTC. This codes for CASSPRAQGPYEQYF.